Listed here are 4 T cell receptor beta chains from one sample, sequenced in a study of beta chain features in type 1 diabetes. Expressed TCRB transcripts were sequenced because the isolated RNA had all been reverse transcribed beforehand. Generated by immunoSEQ multiplex PCR, the TCRdb table keeps only in-frame clones and is missing some. The sample carries about 200,000 clones, roughly 10% recorded once. The sequencing input was central memory CD4+ T cells from blood. The origin of the receptors is a man younger than 30 in good health.

Only a few counts were recorded for this clone. The CDR3 DNA reads TGTGCCAGCAGCCAGACGAGTTGGACAGATACGCAGTATTTT. Its translation: CASSQTSWTDTQYF. V is TRBV14 and J is TRBJ2-3; D remains unclear. The CDR3 is 14 amino acids. V dropped 3 bases and J dropped 3 bases, with 10 bases sitting between them. The germline gives CDR1 SGHDN, CDR2 FVKESK. The whole variable domain, filled in from reference TRBV14 and TRBJ2-3, reads EAGVTQFPSHSVIEKGQTVTLRCDPISGHDNLYWYRRVMGKEIKFLLHFVKESKQDESGMPNNRFLAERTGGTYSTLKVQPAELEDSGVYFCASSQTSWTDTQYFGPGTRLTVL.

The genes are TRBV2 and TRBJ2-5; no reliable D call. CDR1 is SNHLY, CDR2 FYNNEI, per germline. The V and J ends lost 4 bases and 2 bases respectively, with 5 bases between them. The CDR3 covers 12 residues. This CDR3 is CASSGQQETQYF. In DNA, the CDR3 is TGTGCCAGCAGTGGGCAGCAAGAGACCCAGTACTTC. The whole variable domain, filled in from reference TRBV2 and TRBJ2-5, reads EPEVTQTPSHQVTQMGQEVILRCVPISNHLYFYWYRQILGQKVEFLVSFYNNEISEKSEIFDDQFSVERPDGSNFTLKIRSTKLEDSAMYFCASSGQQETQYFGPGTRLLVL.

The chain couples TRBV5-6 to TRBJ2-3, with D perhaps TRBD2 (6 bases). Germline V gives CDR1 SGHDT, CDR2 YYEEEE. Trimming left V 7 bases short and J 3 bases short, with 12 bases between. The CDR3 runs to 13 residues. CDR3 residues: CASRRERTDTQYF. CDR3 nucleotides: TGTGCCAGCCGACGGGAGAGAACAGATACGCAGTATTTT.

This clone was counted between two and nine times. At one of its ends the junction is not consistent with the germline gene, which may arise from a read error. The chain is built from TRBV10-3 and TRBJ2-3; 10 nucleotides line up with TRBD1. This CDR3 contains 16 residues. Germline assignment: CDR1 ENHRY and CDR2 SYGVKD. The chain's CDR3 is CASSSSTGGWSDTQYF. The CDR3 nucleotides read TGTGCCAGCAGTTCGTCGACAGGGGGCTGGTCAGATACGCAGTATTTT.